The 4 T cell receptor beta chains below were found in one sample sequenced in a study of shared clonotypes between healthy human individuals. The assay was immunoSEQ multiplex PCR, and TCRdb's table has in-frame clones only and misses some. Among 1,400,000 or so clones listed, roughly 98.5% were seen once. The material sequenced was naive CD4+ T cells sorted from blood. Indicated subset: CD45RA+ positively selected. The origin of the receptors is a young man in good health.

The gene calls are TRBV5-1 and TRBJ1-1, with 8 bases aligning to TRBD1. Germline V CDR1 and CDR2: SGHRS, YFSETQ. V lost 0 bases and J lost 5; bases outside the gene matches: 6. This CDR3 region has 15 residues. The CDR3 DNA is TGCGCCAGCAGCTTGGCAGGGGGCGCGGGTACTGAAGCTTTCTTT. As protein: CASSLAGGAGTEAFF. The full variable domain, rest sourced from reference TRBV5-1 and TRBJ1-1, is KAGVTQTPRYLIKTRGQQVTLSCSPISGHRSVSWYQQTPGQGLQFLFEYFSETQRNKGNFPGRFSGRQFSNSRSEMNVSTLELGDSALYLCASSLAGGAGTEAFFGQGTRLTVV.

This clone was counted once. The chain carries TRBV2 and TRBJ2-7; TRBD2 matches 11 bases. The junction had 1 base not matched to a gene; V was cut back by 4 bases and J by 2 bases. CDR3 size: 14 residues. CDR1 is SNHLY, CDR2 FYNNEI, per germline. CDR3: CASSATSGAYEQYF. The CDR3 region has the DNA TGTGCCAGCAGTGCGACTAGCGGGGCCTACGAGCAGTACTTC.

This sequence joins TRBV5-6 and TRBJ1-5; D is undetermined. Trimming shortened V by 0 bases and J by 0 bases, and 10 bases separated the two germline ends. The CDR3 sequence is 16 residues long. The germline V gene has CDR1 SGHDT and CDR2 YYEEEE. CDR3 DNA: TGTGCCAGCAGCTTGGGAGGTTTCTATAGCAATCAGCCCCAGCATTTT. As protein: CASSLGGFYSNQPQHF.

The chain has TRBV2 and TRBJ2-2; TRBD1 matches at 9 bases. V dropped 7 bases and J dropped 7; count of bases not matched to a gene: 16. CDR1 SNHLY and CDR2 FYNNEI come from the germline V gene. CDR3 length: 17 residues. In DNA, the CDR3 is TGTGCCAGCAATAACCTACAGGGGGCTAAGGGGAGCGGGGAGCTGTTTTTT. Protein product: CASNNLQGAKGSGELFF.